This T cell receptor beta chain was observed in a study of regulatory T cells in long-lasting Graves disease. Study at large: Positivity for TSH receptor antibodies plus over 5 years of antithyroid drugs meant persistent Graves' disease.

Assembly of TCR beta libraries relied on iRepertoire HTBI primers together with Arm-PCR of CDR3 regions. TCRdb re-derived calls from the multiplex PCR reads in MiXCR, one entry per CDR3 protein. The profile shows a few hundred thousand distinct CDR3 sequences, roughly 25% of them singletons. This clonotype came up many times. Trimming cost V 1 base and J 10 bases, with 11 bases left between them. This CDR3 spans 14 amino acids. The germline V gene has CDR1 MDHEN and CDR2 SYDVKM. Time point: persistent/refractory GD, antithyroid drugs over 5 years with positive TRAb. Researchers made the TCR library from RNA that was extracted from PBMCs.

The clonotype comes from a woman between 40 and 55 years old with Graves disease. The sequenced sample was peripheral blood mononuclear cells (PBMCs), obtained when the disease was refractory, from a patient treated with antithyroid drugs. The rearrangement joins TRBV28 to TRBJ1-6; D perhaps matches TRBD1 (5 bases). The CDR3 coding sequence is TGTGCCAGCAGTTTATCCGGGGCTTACTCACCCCTCCACTTT. Its protein is CASSLSGAYSPLHF.